These 27 T cell receptor beta chains came from one sample sequenced in a study of fetal regulatory T cell absence and autoimmunity. Here immunoSEQ multiplex PCR was the method, and the copy in TCRdb shows in-frame clones only, minus some. The table records approximately 46,000 clones, about 86% of them present only once. The sample was cord blood. The origin of the receptors is a newborn boy with IPEX syndrome.

The rearrangement joins TRBV4-3 to TRBJ1-1; D ambiguous. In germline, CDR1 is LGHNA, CDR2 YSLEER. V was cut by 1 base and J by 0 bases, with 9 bases left in between. The CDR3 is made up of 15 amino acids. The DNA of the CDR3 is TGCGCCAGCAGCCAAGGTCTGGCCATGAACACTGAAGCTTTCTTT. Translation gives CASSQGLAMNTEAFF.

The V and J genes are TRBV7-2 and TRBJ2-1, with TRBD2 identical over 15 bases. This CDR3 spans 18 amino acids. Germline values: CDR1 SGHTA, CDR2 FQGNSA. The V gene end was trimmed by 1 base and the J gene end by 2 bases; junction bases not matched to a gene: 3. In nucleotides, the CDR3 is TGTGCCAGCAGCTTAGATCGGACTAGCGGGGGGGCCTACAATGAGCAGTTCTTC. Encoded protein: CASSLDRTSGGAYNEQFF.

The V call is TRBV13, the J call TRBJ1-2; 7 bases are shared with TRBD1. Germline CDR1 reads PRHDT; CDR2 reads FYEKMQ (reference sequence). Unmatched junction bases numbered 9, after V lost 3 bases and J lost 5 bases. This CDR3 is built from 15 residues. CDR3 region: CASSLMDRLKYGYTF. In DNA form, the CDR3 reads TGTGCCAGCAGCTTGATGGACAGGCTCAAGTATGGCTACACCTTC.

The V and J genes are TRBV30 and TRBJ2-1, with 9 bases that match TRBD2. After removal of 6 bases from V and 2 bases from J, the junction contained 5 bases not matched to a gene. There are 14 residues in the CDR3. Germline CDR1 GTSNPN, CDR2 SVGIG (reference sequence). DNA of the CDR3: TGTGCCTGCGCGGCTAGCGGGACCTACAATGAGCAGTTCTTC. Encoded protein: CACAASGTYNEQFF. The variable domain in full, with the rest retrieved from reference TRBV30 and TRBJ2-1, is SQTIHQWPATLVQPVGSPLSLECTVEGTSNPNLYWYRQAAGRGLQLLFYSVGIGQISSEVPQNLSASRPQDRQFILSSKKLLLSDSGFYLCACAASGTYNEQFFGPGTRLTVL.

The rearrangement links TRBV2 to TRBJ1-5; D gene ambiguous. The CDR3 is made up of 12 amino acids. From germline, CDR1 is SNHLY and CDR2 FYNNEI. The V and J ends lost 8 bases and 0 bases respectively, with 5 bases between them. CDR3 nucleotides: TGTGCCAGCTCATATAGCAATCAGCCCCAGCATTTT. This gives the protein CASSYSNQPQHF.

The chain carries TRBV18 and TRBJ1-5; D uncertain. The CDR3 loop spans 14 amino acids. The germline V and J ends were trimmed by 1 base and 1 base, with 5 bases remaining between them. CDR1 and CDR2 (germline): KGHSH, LQKENI. The CDR3 DNA sequence: TGTGCCAGCTCACCACAGGTGAGCAATCAGCCCCAGCATTTT. Encoded protein: CASSPQVSNQPQHF.

This chain connects TRBV5-1 to TRBJ2-1, with TRBD2 matching over 14 bases. The CDR3 sequence is 19 residues long. With 0 bases clipped from V and 4 bases from J, the junction kept 9 bases outside the gene matches. CDR1 is SGHRS, CDR2 YFSETQ, per germline. The DNA for the CDR3 is TGCGCCAGCAGCTTGGATCCCAGACTAGCGGGAGGGAGGTACAATGAGCAGTTCTTC. It translates to CASSLDPRLAGGRYNEQFF.

The chain uses TRBV7-2 and TRBJ2-3; TRBD2 agrees at 8 bases. CDR3 length equals 16 residues. Germline lookup yields CDR1 SGHTA and CDR2 FQGNSA. J lost 4 bases, V lost 1 base, and 7 bases had no gene match. CDR3 coding DNA: TGTGCCAGCAGCTTAGGGTCGGGGGGGCCCCCAGATACGCAGTATTTT. Protein product: CASSLGSGGPPDTQYF.

V is TRBV6-6 and J is TRBJ2-2; D ambiguous. Germline CDR1 and CDR2: MNHNY and SVGAGI (reference sequence). The CDR3 has 12 amino acids. V was trimmed by 4 bases and J by 5 bases, leaving 5 bases between them. The CDR3 reads CASSSPTGELFF. The CDR3 nucleotides are TGTGCCAGCAGTTCCCCTACCGGGGAGCTGTTTTTT.

This chain uses TRBV7-9 with TRBJ1-6, with D unclear. The V gene lost 4 bases and the J gene lost 7 bases, with 8 bases spanning the gap. Germline CDR1 and CDR2: SEHNR and FQNEAQ (reference sequence). This CDR3 is 13 amino acids long. CDR3 sequence (DNA): TGTGCCAGCAGCTCCGAGACCAATTCACCCCTCCACTTT. It codes for CASSSETNSPLHF.

The rearrangement joins TRBV5-1 to TRBJ2-3; 11 bases are a match to TRBD2. V shed 4 bases, J shed 5 bases, and the junction held 3 bases outside the gene matches. The CDR3 length is 14 residues. CDR1 and CDR2 from the germline V gene are SGHRS and YFSETQ. CDR3 sequence: CASSGGTSGDTQYF. CDR3 coding DNA: TGCGCCAGCAGCGGAGGGACTAGCGGAGATACGCAGTATTTT.

The chain is built from TRBV5-6 and TRBJ2-5, with TRBD1 matching over 8 bases. Unmatched junction bases numbered 1, after V lost 1 base and J lost 2 bases. The V gene's germline CDR1 is SGHDT and CDR2 YYEEEE. This CDR3 contains 14 residues. CDR3 sequence: CASSLNRGQETQYF. In DNA, the CDR3 is TGTGCCAGCAGCTTGAACAGGGGGCAAGAGACCCAGTACTTC.

This clone was recorded once. The rearrangement uses TRBV4-2 and TRBJ2-3; D ambiguous. V lost 0 bases to trimming and J lost 2 bases, with 9 bases between them. CDR3 length: 15 residues. Germline V gene data show CDR1 as LGHNA and CDR2 as YNFKEQ. In nucleotides, the CDR3 is TGTGCCAGCAGCCAAGATTTGCAGCACACAGATACGCAGTATTTT. Residues: CASSQDLQHTDTQYF.

The gene calls are TRBV27 and TRBJ2-2, with 8 bases that match TRBD2. CDR1 and CDR2 from the germline V gene are MNHEY and SMNVEV (reference sequence). The ends lost 5 bases at V and 2 bases at J; junction bases unmatched: 4. The CDR3 consists of 15 residues. The CDR3 loop is CASSGAGVNTGELFF. The CDR3 DNA follows: TGTGCCAGCAGTGGAGCGGGGGTAAACACCGGGGAGCTGTTTTTT.

The V gene is TRBV29-1, the J gene TRBJ2-7, with a possible D match to TRBD1 (6 bases). V was trimmed by 4 bases and J by 0 bases, leaving 22 bases between them. The germline gives CDR1 SQVTM, CDR2 ANQGSEA. This CDR3 region has 17 residues. Here the CDR3 reads CSVGIVSYRALSYEQYF. DNA for the CDR3: TGCAGCGTTGGGATCGTATCGTACAGGGCCCTCTCCTACGAGCAGTACTTC.

The chain links TRBV6-4 to TRBJ1-5, with 10 bases aligning to TRBD1. This CDR3 spans 20 amino acids. Losses at the gene ends were 0 bases for V and 1 base for J; bases not matched to a gene: 12. CDR1 MRHNA and CDR2 SNTAGT come from the germline V gene. Here the CDR3 reads CASSDSPRDRGRMSNQPQHF. The CDR3, as DNA: TGTGCCAGCAGTGACTCCCCCCGGGACAGGGGAAGGATGAGCAATCAGCCCCAGCATTTT.

The rearrangement links TRBV5-5 to TRBJ1-5; 10 nucleotides align to TRBD1. From germline, CDR1 is SGHKS and CDR2 YYEKEE (reference sequence). CDR3 size: 17 residues. The ends lost 0 bases at V and 2 bases at J; junction bases unmatched: 5. The CDR3 region has the DNA TGTGCCAGCAGCTTGGGGGACAGGGGATGGCGCAATCAGCCCCAGCATTTT. Translated, it gives CASSLGDRGWRNQPQHF. The variable domain in full, with the rest retrieved from reference TRBV5-5 and TRBJ1-5, is DAGVTQSPTHLIKTRGQQVTLRCSPISGHKSVSWYQQVLGQGPQFIFQYYEKEERGRGNFPDRFSARQFPNYSSELNVNALLLGDSALYLCASSLGDRGWRNQPQHFGDGTRLSIL.

The V gene is TRBV4-1, the J gene TRBJ2-3, with a weak D call TRBD2 (6 bases). V shed 1 base and J shed 4 bases, with 21 bases lying between them. The length of the CDR3 is 18 residues. Germline assignment: CDR1 MGHRA and CDR2 YSYEKL. CDR3 in amino acids: CASSQVVPTSLGADTQYF. The CDR3 nucleotides read TGCGCCAGCAGCCAAGTTGTCCCGACTAGTTTAGGGGCAGATACGCAGTATTTT.

The V gene is TRBV7-2, the J gene TRBJ2-3; D uncertain. This CDR3 contains 13 residues. V lost 5 bases and J lost 5, with 11 bases in between. In germline, CDR1 is SGHTA, CDR2 FQGNSA. CDR3 loop: CASSLDGRDTQYF. For the CDR3, the DNA is TGTGCCAGCAGCCTAGACGGTCGAGATACGCAGTATTTT.

The count of this clone is one. The rearrangement joins TRBV27 to TRBJ2-7; D gene uncertain. The V gene's germline CDR1 is MNHEY and CDR2 SMNVEV (reference sequence). The germline V and J ends were trimmed by 3 bases and 2 bases, with 8 bases remaining between them. The CDR3 totals 13 residues. CDR3 sequence reads: CASSFNPTYEQYF. The CDR3 DNA reads as TGTGCCAGCAGTTTTAACCCGACCTACGAGCAGTACTTC.

This clone appeared once. V usage is TRBV7-2 and J usage is TRBJ2-2; TRBD2 aligns across 7 bases. Germline V gene data show CDR1 as SGHTA and CDR2 as FQGNSA. V shed 5 bases and J 2 bases; nucleotides not matched to a gene: 8. The CDR3 totals 16 residues. CDR3 residues: CASSPRGDYNTGELFF. Written as DNA, the CDR3 is TGTGCCAGCAGCCCTAGAGGGGACTACAACACCGGGGAGCTGTTTTTT.

The rearrangement joins TRBV11-2 to TRBJ2-7; 7 bases are shared with TRBD1. The CDR3 is 15 residues long. Germline V gene lookup returns CDR1 SGHAT and CDR2 FQNNGV. With V trimmed by 3 bases and J by 3 bases, 8 bases remained unmatched. As DNA, the CDR3 is TGTGCCAGCAGCTTTCTTACAGGGGTAGTCTACGAGCAGTACTTC. Amino acid sequence: CASSFLTGVVYEQYF. The full variable domain, completed using reference TRBV11-2 and TRBJ2-7, is EAGVAQSPRYKIIEKRQSVAFWCNPISGHATLYWYQQILGQGPKLLIQFQNNGVVDDSQLPKDRFSAERLKGVDSTLKIQPAKLEDSAVYLCASSFLTGVVYEQYFGPGTRLTVT.

CDR3 in DNA: TGTGCCAGCAGTTACCCCACGGGGTTAACTGGCTACACCTTC. The encoded protein is CASSYPTGLTGYTF. The rearrangement links TRBV6-6 to TRBJ1-2, with D uncertain. The germline V and J ends were trimmed by 2 bases and 7 bases, with 14 bases remaining between them. Germline V gives CDR1 MNHNY, CDR2 SVGAGI (reference sequence). This CDR3 comprises 14 residues.

This clone came up a few times. This sequence joins TRBV30 and TRBJ1-5; D not certain. This CDR3 contains 13 residues. CDR1 and CDR2 from the germline V gene are GTSNPN and SVGIG (reference sequence). V lost 2 bases and J lost 5, with 10 bases in between. The CDR3 loop reads CAWSPHLDQPQHF. CDR3 bases: TGTGCCTGGAGTCCGCACCTGGATCAGCCCCAGCATTTT.

This clone occurred once. The junction shows a germline mismatch at one end, possibly a read error. The rearrangement links TRBV7-8 to TRBJ2-7, with a tentative D call TRBD2 (6 bases). The CDR3 consists of 14 residues. The germline V gene encodes CDR1 SGHVS and CDR2 FQNEAQ. The CDR3 protein is CLSKEGLKEREQYF. CDR3 nucleotide sequence: TGCCTAAGTAAGGAGGGGCTGAAGGAACGCGAGCAGTACTTC.

This clone was seen a handful of times. The rearrangement uses TRBV6-5 and TRBJ2-3; D possibly corresponds to TRBD1 (5 bases). V was clipped by 2 bases and J by 1 base, with 7 bases between them. The CDR3 extends over 14 amino acids. Germline V CDR1 and CDR2: MNHEY, SVGAGI. For the CDR3, the DNA is TGTGCCAGCAGTTACGAACAGGGCACAGATACGCAGTATTTT. It specifies CASSYEQGTDTQYF.

The chain employs TRBV14 and TRBJ2-3; 8 bases agree with TRBD2. The germline V gene has CDR1 SGHDN and CDR2 FVKESK. Unmatched junction bases numbered 5, after V lost 3 bases and J lost 0 bases. The CDR3 is 16 residues long. The chain's CDR3 is CASSQWRGVSTDTQYF. CDR3 nucleotide sequence: TGTGCCAGCAGCCAGTGGCGGGGGGTTAGCACAGATACGCAGTATTTT.